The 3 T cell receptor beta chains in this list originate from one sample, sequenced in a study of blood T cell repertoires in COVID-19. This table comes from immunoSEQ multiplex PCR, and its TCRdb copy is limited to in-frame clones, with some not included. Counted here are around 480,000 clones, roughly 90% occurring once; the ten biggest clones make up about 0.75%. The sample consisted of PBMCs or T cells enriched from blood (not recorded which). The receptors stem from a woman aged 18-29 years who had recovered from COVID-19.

The CDR3 sequence: CASILGSANTEAFF. The DNA for the CDR3 is TGTGCCAGCATCCTCGGGTCCGCGAACACTGAAGCTTTCTTT. The V and J genes are TRBV5-5 and TRBJ1-1; no definite D call. Trimming took 6 bases from V and 1 from J, leaving 13 bases between them. Germline V gene sequence: CDR1 SGHKS, CDR2 YYEKEE (reference sequence). There are 14 residues in the CDR3.

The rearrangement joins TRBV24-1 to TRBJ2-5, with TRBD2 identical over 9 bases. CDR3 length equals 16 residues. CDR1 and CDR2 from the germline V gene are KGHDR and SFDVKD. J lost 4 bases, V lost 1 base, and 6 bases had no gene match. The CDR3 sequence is CATSDFGAGGPETQYF. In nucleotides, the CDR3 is TGTGCCACCAGTGATTTCGGAGCGGGGGGACCAGAGACCCAGTACTTC.

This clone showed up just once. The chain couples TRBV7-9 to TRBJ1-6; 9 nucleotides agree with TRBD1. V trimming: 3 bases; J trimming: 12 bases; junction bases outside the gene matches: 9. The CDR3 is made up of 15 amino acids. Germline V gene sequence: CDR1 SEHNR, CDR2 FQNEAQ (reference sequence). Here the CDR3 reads CASSFASRDRVPLHF. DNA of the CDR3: TGTGCCAGCAGCTTCGCATCCCGGGACAGGGTACCCCTCCACTTT.